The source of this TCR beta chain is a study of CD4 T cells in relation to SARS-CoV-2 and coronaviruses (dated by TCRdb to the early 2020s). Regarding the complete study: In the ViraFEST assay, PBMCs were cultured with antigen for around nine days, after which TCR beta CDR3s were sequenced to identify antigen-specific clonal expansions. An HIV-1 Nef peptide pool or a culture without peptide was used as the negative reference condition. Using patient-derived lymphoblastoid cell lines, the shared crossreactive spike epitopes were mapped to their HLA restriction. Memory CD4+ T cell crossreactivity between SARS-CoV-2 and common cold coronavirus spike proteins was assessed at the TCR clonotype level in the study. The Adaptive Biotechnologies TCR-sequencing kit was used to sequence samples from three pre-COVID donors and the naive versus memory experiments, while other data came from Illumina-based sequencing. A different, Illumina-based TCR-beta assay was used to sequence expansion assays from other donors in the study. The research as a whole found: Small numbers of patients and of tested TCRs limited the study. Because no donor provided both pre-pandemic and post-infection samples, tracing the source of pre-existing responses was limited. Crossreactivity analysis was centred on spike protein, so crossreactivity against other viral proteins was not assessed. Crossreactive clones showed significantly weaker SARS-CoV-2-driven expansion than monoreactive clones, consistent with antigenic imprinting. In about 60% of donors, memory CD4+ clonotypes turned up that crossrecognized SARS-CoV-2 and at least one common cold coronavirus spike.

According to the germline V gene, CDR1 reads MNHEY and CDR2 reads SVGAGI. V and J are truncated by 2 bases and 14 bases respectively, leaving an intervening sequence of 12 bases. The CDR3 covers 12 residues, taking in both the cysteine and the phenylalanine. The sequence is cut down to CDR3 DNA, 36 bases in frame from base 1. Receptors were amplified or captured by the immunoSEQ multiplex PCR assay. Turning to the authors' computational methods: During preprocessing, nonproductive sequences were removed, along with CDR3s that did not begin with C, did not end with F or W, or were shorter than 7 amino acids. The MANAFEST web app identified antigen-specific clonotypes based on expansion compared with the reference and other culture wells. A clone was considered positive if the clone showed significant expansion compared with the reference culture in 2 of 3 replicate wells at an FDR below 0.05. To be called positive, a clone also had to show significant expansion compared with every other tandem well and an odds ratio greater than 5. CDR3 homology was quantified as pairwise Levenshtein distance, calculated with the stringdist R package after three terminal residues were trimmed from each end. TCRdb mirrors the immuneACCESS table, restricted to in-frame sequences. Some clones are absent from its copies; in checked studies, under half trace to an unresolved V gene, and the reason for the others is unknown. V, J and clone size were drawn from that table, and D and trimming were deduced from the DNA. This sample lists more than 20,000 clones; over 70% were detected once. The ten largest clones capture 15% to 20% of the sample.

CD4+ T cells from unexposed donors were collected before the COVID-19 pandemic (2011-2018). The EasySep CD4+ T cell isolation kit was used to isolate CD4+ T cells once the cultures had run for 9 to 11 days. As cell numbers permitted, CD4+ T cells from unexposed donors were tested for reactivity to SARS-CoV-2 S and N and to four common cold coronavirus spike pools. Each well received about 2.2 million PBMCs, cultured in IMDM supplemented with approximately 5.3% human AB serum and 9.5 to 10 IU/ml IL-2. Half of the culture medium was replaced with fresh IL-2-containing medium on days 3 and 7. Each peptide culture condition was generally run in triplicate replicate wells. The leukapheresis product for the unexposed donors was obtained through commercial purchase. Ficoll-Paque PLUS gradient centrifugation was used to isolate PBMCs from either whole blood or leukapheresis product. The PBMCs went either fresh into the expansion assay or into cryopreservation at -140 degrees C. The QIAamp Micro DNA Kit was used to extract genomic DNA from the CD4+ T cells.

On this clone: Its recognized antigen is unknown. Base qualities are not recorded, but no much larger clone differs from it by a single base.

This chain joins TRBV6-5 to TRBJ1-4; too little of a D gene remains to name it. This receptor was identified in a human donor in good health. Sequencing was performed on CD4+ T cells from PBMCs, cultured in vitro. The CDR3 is CASSYLEGELFF. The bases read TGTGCCAGCAGTTACCTTGAGGGAGAGCTGTTTTTT.